This entry concerns a single TCR beta chain. These data are taken from a study of shared clonotypes between healthy human individuals. This CDR3 is built from 15 residues. Per germline, CDR1 LNHDA and CDR2 SQIVND (reference sequence). Trimming at V came to 5 bases and at J to 3 bases, leaving 7 bases not matched to a gene. The repertoire was sequenced with immunoSEQ multiplex PCR; TCRdb's copy has only in-frame clones and lacks some. The data show hundreds of thousands of clones, around two thirds seen once. The genes are TRBV19 and TRBJ1-5, with TRBD1 matching 7 bases. The receptor was derived from a woman aged 25 to 39 in good health. The sequenced material came from memory CD4+ T cells sorted from blood. Subset of the sample: CD45RA-negative fraction. In nucleotides, the CDR3 is TGTGCCAGTAGTCTAAAGGGGGCTTCCAATCAGCCCCAGCATTTT. Its translation is CASSLKGASNQPQHF.